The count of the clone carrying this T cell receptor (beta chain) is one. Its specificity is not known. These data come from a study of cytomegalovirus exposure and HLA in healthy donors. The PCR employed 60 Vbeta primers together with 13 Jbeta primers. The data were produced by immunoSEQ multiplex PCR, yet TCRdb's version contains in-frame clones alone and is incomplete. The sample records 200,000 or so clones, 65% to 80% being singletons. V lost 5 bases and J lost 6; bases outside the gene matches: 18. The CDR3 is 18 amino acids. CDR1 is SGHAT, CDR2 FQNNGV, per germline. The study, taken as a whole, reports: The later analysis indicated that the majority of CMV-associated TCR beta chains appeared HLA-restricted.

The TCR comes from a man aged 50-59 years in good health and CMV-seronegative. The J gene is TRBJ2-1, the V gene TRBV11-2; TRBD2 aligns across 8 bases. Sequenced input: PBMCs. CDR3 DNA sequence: TGTGCCAGCAGCCTGAGGGGCGGGTGGCGGGAGGATTCCAATGAGCAGTTCTTC. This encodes CASSLRGGWREDSNEQFF.